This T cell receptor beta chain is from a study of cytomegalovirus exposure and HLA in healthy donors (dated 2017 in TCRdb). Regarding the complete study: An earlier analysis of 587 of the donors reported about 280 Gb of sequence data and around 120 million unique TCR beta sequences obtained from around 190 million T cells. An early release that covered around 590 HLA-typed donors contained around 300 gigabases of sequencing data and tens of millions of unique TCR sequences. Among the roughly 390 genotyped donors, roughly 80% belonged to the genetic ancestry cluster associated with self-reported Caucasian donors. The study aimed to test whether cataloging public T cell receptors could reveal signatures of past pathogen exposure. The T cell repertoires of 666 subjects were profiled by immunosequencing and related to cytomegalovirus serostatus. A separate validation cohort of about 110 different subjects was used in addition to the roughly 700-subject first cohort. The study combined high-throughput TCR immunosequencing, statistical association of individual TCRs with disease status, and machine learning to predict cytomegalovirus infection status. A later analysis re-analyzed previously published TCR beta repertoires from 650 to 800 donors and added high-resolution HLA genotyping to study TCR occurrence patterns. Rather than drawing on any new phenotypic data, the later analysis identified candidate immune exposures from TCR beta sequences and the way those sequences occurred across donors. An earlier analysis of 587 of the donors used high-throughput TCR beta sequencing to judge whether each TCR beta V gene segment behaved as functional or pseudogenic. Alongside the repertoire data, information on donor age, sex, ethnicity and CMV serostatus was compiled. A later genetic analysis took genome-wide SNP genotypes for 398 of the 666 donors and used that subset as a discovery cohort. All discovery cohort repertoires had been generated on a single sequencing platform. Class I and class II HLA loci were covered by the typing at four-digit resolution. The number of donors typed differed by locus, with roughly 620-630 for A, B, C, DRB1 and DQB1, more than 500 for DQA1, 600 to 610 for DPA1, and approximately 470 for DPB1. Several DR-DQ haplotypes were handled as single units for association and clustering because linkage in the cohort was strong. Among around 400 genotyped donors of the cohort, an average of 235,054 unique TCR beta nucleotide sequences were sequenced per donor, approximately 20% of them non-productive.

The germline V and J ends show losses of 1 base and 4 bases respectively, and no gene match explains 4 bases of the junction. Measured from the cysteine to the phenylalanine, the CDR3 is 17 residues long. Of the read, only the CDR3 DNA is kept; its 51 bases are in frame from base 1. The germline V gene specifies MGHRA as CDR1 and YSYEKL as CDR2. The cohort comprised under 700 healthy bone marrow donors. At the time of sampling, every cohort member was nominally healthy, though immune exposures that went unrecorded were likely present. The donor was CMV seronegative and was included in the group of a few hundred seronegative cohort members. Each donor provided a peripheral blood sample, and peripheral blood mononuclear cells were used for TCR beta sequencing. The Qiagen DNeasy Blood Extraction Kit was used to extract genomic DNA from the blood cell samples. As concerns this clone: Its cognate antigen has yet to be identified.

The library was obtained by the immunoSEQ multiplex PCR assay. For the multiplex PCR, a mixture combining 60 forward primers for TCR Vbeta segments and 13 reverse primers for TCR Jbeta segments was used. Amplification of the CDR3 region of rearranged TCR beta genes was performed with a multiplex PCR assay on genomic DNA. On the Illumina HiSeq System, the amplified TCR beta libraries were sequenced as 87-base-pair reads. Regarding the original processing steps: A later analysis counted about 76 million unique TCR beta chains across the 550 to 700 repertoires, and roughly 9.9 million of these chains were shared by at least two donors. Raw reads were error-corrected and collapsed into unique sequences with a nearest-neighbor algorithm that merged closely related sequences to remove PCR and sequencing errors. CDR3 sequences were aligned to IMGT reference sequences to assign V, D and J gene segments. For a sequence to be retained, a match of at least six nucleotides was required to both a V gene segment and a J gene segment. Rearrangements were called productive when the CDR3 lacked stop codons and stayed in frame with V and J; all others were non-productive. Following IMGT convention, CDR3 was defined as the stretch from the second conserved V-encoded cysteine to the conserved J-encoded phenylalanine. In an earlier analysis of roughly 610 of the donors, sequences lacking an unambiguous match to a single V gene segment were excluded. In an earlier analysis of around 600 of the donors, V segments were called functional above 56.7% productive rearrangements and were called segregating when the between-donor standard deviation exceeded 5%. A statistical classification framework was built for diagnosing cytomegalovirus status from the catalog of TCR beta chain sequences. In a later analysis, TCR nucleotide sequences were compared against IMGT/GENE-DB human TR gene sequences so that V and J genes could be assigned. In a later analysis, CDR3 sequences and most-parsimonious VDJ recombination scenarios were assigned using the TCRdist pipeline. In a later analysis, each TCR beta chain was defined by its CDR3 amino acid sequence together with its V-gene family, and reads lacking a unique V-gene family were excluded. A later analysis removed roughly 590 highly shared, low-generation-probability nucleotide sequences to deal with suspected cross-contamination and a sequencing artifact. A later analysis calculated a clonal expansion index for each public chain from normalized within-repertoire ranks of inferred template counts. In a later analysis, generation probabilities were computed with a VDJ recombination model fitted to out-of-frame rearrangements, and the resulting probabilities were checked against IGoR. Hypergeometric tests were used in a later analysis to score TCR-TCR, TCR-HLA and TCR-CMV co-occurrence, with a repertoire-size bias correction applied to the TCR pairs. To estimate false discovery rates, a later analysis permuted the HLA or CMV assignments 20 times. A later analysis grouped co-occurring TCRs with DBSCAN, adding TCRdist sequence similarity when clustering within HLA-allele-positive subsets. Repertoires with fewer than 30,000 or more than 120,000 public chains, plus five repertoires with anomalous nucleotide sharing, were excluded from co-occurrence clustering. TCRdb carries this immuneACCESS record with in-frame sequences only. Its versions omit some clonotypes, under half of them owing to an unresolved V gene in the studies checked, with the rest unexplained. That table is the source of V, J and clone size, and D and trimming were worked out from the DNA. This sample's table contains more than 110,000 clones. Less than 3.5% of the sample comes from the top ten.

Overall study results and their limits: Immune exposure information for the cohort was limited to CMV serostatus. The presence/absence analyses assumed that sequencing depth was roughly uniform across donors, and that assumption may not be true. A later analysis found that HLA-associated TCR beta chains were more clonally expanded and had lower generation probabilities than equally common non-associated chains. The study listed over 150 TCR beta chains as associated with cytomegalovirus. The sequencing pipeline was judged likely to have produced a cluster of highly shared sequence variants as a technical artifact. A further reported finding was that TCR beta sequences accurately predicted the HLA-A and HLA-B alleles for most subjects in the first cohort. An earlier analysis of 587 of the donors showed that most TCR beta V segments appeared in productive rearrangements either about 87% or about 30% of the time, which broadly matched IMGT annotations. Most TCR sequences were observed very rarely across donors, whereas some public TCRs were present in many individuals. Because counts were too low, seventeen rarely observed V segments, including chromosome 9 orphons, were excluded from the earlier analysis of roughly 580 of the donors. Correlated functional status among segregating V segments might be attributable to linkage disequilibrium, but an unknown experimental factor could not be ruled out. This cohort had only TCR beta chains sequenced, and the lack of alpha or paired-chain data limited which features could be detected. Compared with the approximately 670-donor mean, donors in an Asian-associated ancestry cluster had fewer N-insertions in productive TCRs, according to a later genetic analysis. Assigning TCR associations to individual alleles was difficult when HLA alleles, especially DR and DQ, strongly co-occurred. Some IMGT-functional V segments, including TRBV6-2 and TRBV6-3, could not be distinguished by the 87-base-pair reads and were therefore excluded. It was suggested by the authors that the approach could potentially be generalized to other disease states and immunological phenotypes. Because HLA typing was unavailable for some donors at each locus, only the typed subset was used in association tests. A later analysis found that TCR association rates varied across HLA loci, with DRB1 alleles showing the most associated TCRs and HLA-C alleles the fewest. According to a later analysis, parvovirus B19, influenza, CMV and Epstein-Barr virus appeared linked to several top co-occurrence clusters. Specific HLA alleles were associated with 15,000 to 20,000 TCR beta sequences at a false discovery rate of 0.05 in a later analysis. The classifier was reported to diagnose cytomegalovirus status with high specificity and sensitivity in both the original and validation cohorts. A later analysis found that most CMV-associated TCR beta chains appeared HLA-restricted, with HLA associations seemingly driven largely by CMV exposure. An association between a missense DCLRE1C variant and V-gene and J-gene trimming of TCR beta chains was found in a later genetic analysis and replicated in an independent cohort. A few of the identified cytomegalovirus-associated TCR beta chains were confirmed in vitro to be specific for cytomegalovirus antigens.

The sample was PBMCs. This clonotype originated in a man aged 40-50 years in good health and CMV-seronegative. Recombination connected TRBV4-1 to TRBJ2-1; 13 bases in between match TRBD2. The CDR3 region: CASSQGTSGGPYNEQFF. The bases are TGCGCCAGCAGCCAAGGGACTAGCGGGGGACCTTACAATGAGCAGTTCTTC.